This is a list of T cell receptor beta chains from one sample in a study of T cell repertoires in ileal Crohn's disease. TCRdb's table, derived via immunoSEQ multiplex PCR, lists solely in-frame clones and lacks some. The table shows 12,000 or so clones, with more than 65% occurring only once. The specimen sequenced was ileal tissue. All receptors come from an adult with Crohn's disease. Each CDR3 is given with its conserved first and last residue. The D gene is left open where the match is weak. The size field is filled for only some rows; it gives once, few, many or a size class.

TGTGCCAGCAGTGAAGGTGGGGGTAACACTGAAGCTTTCTTT | CASSEGGGNTEAFF | TRBJ1-1 | TRBV6-5 | - | -
TGTGCCAGTACTCTCGGACAGGGAGGAGGCTACACCTTC | CASTLGQGGGYTF | TRBJ1-2 | TRBV19 | TRBD1 | -
TGTGCCAGCAGTCTCAGGGTGGCCGACACTGAAGCTTTCTTT | CASSLRVADTEAFF | TRBJ1-1 | TRBV28 | - | -
TGTGCCAGTAGTAAGGTAGCAAATCAGCCCCAGCATTTT | CASSKVANQPQHF | TRBJ1-5 | TRBV19 | - | -
TGTGCCAGCAGTACAGGACAGGGCCAAGAGACCCAGTACTTC | CASSTGQGQETQYF | TRBJ2-5 | TRBV5-4 | TRBD1 | -
TGTGCCAGCAGCGTAGGGTCCCGGAGGGCTAGCGGTCTGAGCACAGATACGCAGTATTTT | CASSVGSRRASGLSTDTQYF | TRBJ2-3 | TRBV9 | TRBD2 | -
TGTGCCAGCCCCCCAGCGGGGGTGGTGGAGACCCAGTACTTC | CASPPAGVVETQYF | TRBJ2-5 | TRBV28 | TRBD2 | -
TGTGCCAGCAGCTTAGTCGGACAGGGATACAATGAGCAGTTCTTC | CASSLVGQGYNEQFF | TRBJ2-1 | TRBV7-3 | TRBD1 | few
TGTGCCAGCAGTTTGATACGAGGTGGCTACGAGCAGTACTTC | CASSLIRGGYEQYF | TRBJ2-7 | TRBV27 | - | -
TGTGCCAGTAGTCCGACCTTGAACGAAGCTTTCTTT | CASSPTLNEAFF | TRBJ1-1 | TRBV19 | - | -
TGTGCCAGCAGTTACTCCCTGGGACAGTACTATGGCTACACCTTC | CASSYSLGQYYGYTF | TRBJ1-2 | TRBV6-5 | TRBD1 | -
TGTGCCAGCTCCCTGGACCAAGAGACCCAGTACTTC | CASSLDQETQYF | TRBJ2-5 | TRBV18 | - | few
TGTGCCAGCAGCCTCCGACTAGCGGGGGCCGAGGGCACCGGGGAGCTGTTTTTT | CASSLRLAGAEGTGELFF | TRBJ2-2 | TRBV11-2 | TRBD2 | -
TGTGCCAGCAGCTTAACCGGGACAGGGCTCGGTGGAAACACCATATATTTT | CASSLTGTGLGGNTIYF | TRBJ1-3 | TRBV13 | TRBD1 | medium-sized
TGTGCCAGCAGTTTAAGGAGTACTAACTATGGCTACACCTTC | CASSLRSTNYGYTF | TRBJ1-2 | TRBV27 | - | -
TGTGCCAGCAGCCGCCAGGCAGGGGATGCCGGGGAGCTATTTTTT | CASSRQAGDAGELFF | TRBJ2-2 | TRBV6-5 | - | -
TGTGCCAGCAGTTCCTTTCGGGGAGATGGTGGCTACACCTTC | CASSSFRGDGGYTF | TRBJ1-2 | TRBV6-6 | - | -
TGTGCCAGCAGTTACGGAGACAGGGCTTACGAGCAGTACTTC | CASSYGDRAYEQYF | TRBJ2-7 | TRBV6-5 | TRBD1 | few
TGTGCCAGCAGCCCACTGGCTAGCGGGGCCTACGAGCAGTACTTC | CASSPLASGAYEQYF | TRBJ2-7 | TRBV7-9 | TRBD2 | -
TGTGCCAGCAGCCCCTGGGAGGGAGGTCGTTATGGCTACACCTTC | CASSPWEGGRYGYTF | TRBJ1-2 | TRBV5-6 | - | -
TGTGCCAGCAGCTTAGTGGGGTTGGGTGCGGGGGGAAACAATGAGCAGTTCTTC | CASSLVGLGAGGNNEQFF | TRBJ2-1 | TRBV11-2 | TRBD2 | -
TGTGCCACCAGAGGGGTTGGGAGCTCCTATAATTCACCCCTCCACTTT | CATRGVGSSYNSPLHF | TRBJ1-6 | TRBV15 | - | -
TGTGCCAGCAGTAATAACAGGGACTATGGCTACACCTTC | CASSNNRDYGYTF | TRBJ1-2 | TRBV27 | - | -
TGTGCCAGCAGACAGGGGAAGGGAACTGAAGCTTTCTTT | CASRQGKGTEAFF | TRBJ1-1 | TRBV27 | TRBD1 | medium-sized
TGTGCCAGCAGCTGGGGGACTAGCAACCAAGAGACCCAGTACTTC | CASSWGTSNQETQYF | TRBJ2-5 | TRBV5-4 | TRBD2 | medium-sized
TGCGCCAGCAGCCCTGGACAGGGCCCCCAACTGTTTTTT | CASSPGQGPQLFF | TRBJ1-4 | TRBV5-1 | TRBD1 | once
TGTGCCAGCAGTGTGACAGACTCTGGGGCCAACGTCCTGACTTTC | CASSVTDSGANVLTF | TRBJ2-6 | TRBV6-1 | - | -
TGTGCCAGCAGCCCTACAGGGGGATCTGGAAACACCATATATTTT | CASSPTGGSGNTIYF | TRBJ1-3 | TRBV5-4 | TRBD1 | -
TGTGCCTGGAGTGTGACGGGACTAGCGGGGGCCTACTACGAGCAGTACTTC | CAWSVTGLAGAYYEQYF | TRBJ2-7 | TRBV30 | TRBD2 | -
TGTGCCAGCACCTCCTTTTTCAATCAGCCCCAGCATTTT | CASTSFFNQPQHF | TRBJ1-5 | TRBV6-1 | - | -
TGTGCCAGCAAAACAGGGGGCGGACTCGGCTACGAGCAGTACTTC | CASKTGGGLGYEQYF | TRBJ2-7 | TRBV28 | TRBD1 | -
TGTGCCAGTAGTTGGACCAATCAGCCCCAGCATTTT | CASSWTNQPQHF | TRBJ1-5 | TRBV19 | - | medium-sized
TGTGCCAGCAGCTTAGTGGACGGGGATCAGCCCCAGCATTTT | CASSLVDGDQPQHF | TRBJ1-5 | TRBV11-2 | - | -